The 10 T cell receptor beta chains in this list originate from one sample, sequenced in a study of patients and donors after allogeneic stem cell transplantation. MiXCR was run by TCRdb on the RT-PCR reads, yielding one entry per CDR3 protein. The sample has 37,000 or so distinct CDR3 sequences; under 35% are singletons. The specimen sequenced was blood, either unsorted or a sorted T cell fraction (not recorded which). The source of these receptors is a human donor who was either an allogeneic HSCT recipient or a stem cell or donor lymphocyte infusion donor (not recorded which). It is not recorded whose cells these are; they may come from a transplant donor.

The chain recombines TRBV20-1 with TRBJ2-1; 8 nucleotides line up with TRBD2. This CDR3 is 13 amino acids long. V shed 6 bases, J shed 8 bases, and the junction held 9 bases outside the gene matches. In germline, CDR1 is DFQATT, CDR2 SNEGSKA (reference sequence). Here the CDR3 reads CSAQAGAGDEQFF. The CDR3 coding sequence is TGCAGTGCCCAAGCGGGAGCTGGTGATGAGCAGTTCTTC.

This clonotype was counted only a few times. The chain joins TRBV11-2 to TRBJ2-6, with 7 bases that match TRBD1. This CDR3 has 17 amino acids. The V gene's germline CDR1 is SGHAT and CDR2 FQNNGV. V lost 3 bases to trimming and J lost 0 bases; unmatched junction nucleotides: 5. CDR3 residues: CASSFDRAASGANVLTF. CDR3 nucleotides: TGTGCCAGCAGCTTCGACAGGGCCGCCTCTGGGGCCAACGTCCTGACTTTC.

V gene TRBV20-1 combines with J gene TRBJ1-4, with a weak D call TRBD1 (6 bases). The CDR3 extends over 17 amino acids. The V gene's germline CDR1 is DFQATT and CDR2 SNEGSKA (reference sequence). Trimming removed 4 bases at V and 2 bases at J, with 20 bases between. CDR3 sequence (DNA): TGCAGTGCTACCCCCCCCCGGGGGCGGTCCACTAATGAAAAACTGTTTTTT. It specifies CSATPPRGRSTNEKLFF.

The CDR3 DNA follows: TGTGCCAGCAGCCCGTCAGCGGGAAGGGGTGGAGATACGCAGTATTTT. This translates into CASSPSAGRGGDTQYF. V usage is TRBV7-3 and J usage is TRBJ2-3, with TRBD2 identical over 7 bases. Germline CDR1 is SGHTA and CDR2 is FQGTGA. Unmatched junction bases numbered 13, after V lost 5 bases and J lost 5 bases. This CDR3 is 16 amino acids long.

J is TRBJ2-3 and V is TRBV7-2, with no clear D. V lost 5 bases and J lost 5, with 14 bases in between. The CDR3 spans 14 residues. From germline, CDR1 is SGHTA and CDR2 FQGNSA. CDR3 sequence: CASSLPGLGDTQYF. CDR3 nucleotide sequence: TGTGCCAGCAGCCTGCCGGGCCTCGGAGATACGCAGTATTTT.

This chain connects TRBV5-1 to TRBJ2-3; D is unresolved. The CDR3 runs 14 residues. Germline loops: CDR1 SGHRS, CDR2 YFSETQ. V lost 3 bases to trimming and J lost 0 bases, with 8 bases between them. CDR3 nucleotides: TGCGCCAGCAGCTCCGGAACTAGCACAGATACGCAGTATTTT. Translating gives CASSSGTSTDTQYF.

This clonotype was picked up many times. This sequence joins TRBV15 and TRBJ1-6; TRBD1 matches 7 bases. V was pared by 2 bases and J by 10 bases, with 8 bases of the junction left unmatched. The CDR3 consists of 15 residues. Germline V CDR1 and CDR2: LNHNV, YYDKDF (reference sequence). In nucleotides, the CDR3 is TGTGCCACCAGCAGACAAACAGGGGTAGGGTCACCCCTCCACTTT. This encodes CATSRQTGVGSPLHF.

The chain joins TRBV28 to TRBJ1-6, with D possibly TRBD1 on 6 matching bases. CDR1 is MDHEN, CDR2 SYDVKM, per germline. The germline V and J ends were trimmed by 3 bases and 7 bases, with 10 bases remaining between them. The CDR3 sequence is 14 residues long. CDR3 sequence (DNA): TGTGCCAGCAGTTTGGGCAGGGGAAATTCACCCCTCCACTTT. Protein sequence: CASSLGRGNSPLHF.

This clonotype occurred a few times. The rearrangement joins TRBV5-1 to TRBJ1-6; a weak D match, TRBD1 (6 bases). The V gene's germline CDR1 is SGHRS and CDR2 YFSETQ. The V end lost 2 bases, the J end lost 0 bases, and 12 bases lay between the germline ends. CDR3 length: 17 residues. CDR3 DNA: TGCGCCAGCAGCTTCGGTACAGGGAGCTCCTATAATTCACCCCTCCACTTT. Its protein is CASSFGTGSSYNSPLHF. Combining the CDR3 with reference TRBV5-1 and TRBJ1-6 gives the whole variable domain KAGVTQTPRYLIKTRGQQVTLSCSPISGHRSVSWYQQTPGQGLQFLFEYFSETQRNKGNFPGRFSGRQFSNSRSEMNVSTLELGDSALYLCASSFGTGSSYNSPLHFGNGTRLTVT.

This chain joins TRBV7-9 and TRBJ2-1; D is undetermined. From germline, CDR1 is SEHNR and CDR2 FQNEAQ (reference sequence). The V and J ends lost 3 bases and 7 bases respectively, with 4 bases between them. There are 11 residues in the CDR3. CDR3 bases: TGTGCCAGCAGCTTGGAGAATGAGCAGTTCTTC. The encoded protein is CASSLENEQFF.